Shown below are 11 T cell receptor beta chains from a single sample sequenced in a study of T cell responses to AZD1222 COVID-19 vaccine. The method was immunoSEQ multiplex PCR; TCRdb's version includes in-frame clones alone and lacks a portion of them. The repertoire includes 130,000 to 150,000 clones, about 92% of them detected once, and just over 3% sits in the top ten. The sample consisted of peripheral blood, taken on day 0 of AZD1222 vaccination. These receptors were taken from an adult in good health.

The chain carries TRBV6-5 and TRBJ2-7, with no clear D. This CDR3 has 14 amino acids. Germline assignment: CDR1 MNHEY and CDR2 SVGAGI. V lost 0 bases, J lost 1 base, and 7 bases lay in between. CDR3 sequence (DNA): TGTGCCAGCAGTTACTCTTACCGATCCTACGAGCAGTACTTC. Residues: CASSYSYRSYEQYF.

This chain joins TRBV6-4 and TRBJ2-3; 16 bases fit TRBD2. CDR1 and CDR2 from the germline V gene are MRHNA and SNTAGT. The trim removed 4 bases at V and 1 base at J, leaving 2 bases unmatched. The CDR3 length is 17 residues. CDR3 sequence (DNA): TGTGCCAGCAGTGCGGGACTAGCGGGAGGGCGCACAGATACGCAGTATTTT. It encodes CASSAGLAGGRTDTQYF.

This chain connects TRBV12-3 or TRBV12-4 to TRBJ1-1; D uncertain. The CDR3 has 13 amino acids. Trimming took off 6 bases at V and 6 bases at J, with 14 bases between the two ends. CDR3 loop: CASSNPLGAEAFF. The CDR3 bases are TGTGCCAGCAGCAACCCCCTCGGGGCTGAAGCTTTCTTT.

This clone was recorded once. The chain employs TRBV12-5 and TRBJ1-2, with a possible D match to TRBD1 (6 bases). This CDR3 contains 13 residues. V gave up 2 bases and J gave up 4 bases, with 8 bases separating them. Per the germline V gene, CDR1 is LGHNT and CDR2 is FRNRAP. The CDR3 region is CASGLSGAYGYTF. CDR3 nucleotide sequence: TGTGCTAGTGGTTTGTCAGGGGCCTATGGCTACACCTTC.

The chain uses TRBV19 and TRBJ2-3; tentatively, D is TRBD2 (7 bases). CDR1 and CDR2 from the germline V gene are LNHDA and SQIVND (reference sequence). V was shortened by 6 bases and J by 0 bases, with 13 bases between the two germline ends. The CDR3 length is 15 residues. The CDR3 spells CASRLGGGSTDTQYF. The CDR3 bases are TGTGCCAGTAGACTGGGAGGGGGGAGCACAGATACGCAGTATTTT. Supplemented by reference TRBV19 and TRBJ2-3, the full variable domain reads DGGITQSPKYLFRKEGQNVTLSCEQNLNHDAMYWYRQDPGQGLRLIYYSQIVNDFQKGDIAEGYSVSREKKESFPLTVTSAQKNPTAFYLCASRLGGGSTDTQYFGPGTRLTVL.

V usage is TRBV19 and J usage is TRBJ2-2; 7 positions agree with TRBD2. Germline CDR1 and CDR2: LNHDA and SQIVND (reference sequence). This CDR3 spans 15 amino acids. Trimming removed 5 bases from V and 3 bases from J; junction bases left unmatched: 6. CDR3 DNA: TGTGCCAGTAGTGGGGGGGAGGACCACACCGGGGAGCTGTTTTTT. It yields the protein CASSGGEDHTGELFF.

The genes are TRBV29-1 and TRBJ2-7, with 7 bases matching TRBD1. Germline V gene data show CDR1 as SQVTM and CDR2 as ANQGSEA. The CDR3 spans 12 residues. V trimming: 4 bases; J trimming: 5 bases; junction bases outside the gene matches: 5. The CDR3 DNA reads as TGCAGCGTTGCTGACAGGGACGACGAGCAGTACTTC. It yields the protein CSVADRDDEQYF.

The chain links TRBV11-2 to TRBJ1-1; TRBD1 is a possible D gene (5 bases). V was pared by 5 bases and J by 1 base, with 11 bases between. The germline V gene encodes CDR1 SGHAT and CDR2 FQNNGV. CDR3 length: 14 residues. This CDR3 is CASSLQGRNTEAFF. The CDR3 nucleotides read TGTGCCAGCAGCCTTCAGGGTCGGAACACTGAAGCTTTCTTT.

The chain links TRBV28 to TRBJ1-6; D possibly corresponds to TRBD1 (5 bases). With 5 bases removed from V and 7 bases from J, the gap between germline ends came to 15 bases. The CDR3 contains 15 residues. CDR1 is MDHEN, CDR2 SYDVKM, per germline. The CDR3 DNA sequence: TGTGCCAGCAGTCTCCCGGGGGGAGGGAATTCACCCCTCCACTTT. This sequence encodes CASSLPGGGNSPLHF.

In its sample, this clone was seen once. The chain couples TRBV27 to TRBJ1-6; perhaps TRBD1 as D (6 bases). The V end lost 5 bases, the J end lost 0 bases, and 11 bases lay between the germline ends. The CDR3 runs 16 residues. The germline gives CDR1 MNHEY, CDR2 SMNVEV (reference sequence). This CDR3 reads CASSVTGSSYNSPLHF. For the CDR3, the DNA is TGTGCCAGCAGTGTTACAGGGAGCTCCTATAATTCACCCCTCCACTTT.

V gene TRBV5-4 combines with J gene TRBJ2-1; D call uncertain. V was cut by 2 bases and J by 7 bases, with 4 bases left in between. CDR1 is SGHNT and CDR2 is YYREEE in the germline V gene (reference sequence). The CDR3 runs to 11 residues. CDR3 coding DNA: TGTGCCAGCAGCTTTCATAATGAGCAGTTCTTC. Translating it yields CASSFHNEQFF.